This entry features one TCR beta chain sequence. What it recognizes is unknown. Only in-frame clones appear in the TCRdb table, and some are missing; sequencing was by immunoSEQ multiplex PCR. The repertoire holds 70,000 to 90,000 clones, more than 70% seen once, with roughly 9% in the top ten. This sample was taken from a study of T cells in localized non-small cell lung cancer. Study-wide points: Heterogeneity cannot be ruled out, as sequencing used one tumor region only.

The germline V and J ends were trimmed by 0 bases and 4 bases, with 8 bases remaining between them. Looked up from germline, CDR1 is SGDLS and CDR2 is YYNGEE. This CDR3 has 14 residues. The starting material was peripheral blood, obtained before any cancer treatment. The rearrangement uses TRBV9 and TRBJ2-1, with a possible D match to TRBD2 (6 bases). This TCR was recovered from a female donor aged 60 or older with stage I lung adenocarcinoma. CDR3 region: CASSVDSGYNEQFF. The CDR3 bases are TGTGCCAGCAGCGTAGATAGCGGATACAATGAGCAGTTCTTC.